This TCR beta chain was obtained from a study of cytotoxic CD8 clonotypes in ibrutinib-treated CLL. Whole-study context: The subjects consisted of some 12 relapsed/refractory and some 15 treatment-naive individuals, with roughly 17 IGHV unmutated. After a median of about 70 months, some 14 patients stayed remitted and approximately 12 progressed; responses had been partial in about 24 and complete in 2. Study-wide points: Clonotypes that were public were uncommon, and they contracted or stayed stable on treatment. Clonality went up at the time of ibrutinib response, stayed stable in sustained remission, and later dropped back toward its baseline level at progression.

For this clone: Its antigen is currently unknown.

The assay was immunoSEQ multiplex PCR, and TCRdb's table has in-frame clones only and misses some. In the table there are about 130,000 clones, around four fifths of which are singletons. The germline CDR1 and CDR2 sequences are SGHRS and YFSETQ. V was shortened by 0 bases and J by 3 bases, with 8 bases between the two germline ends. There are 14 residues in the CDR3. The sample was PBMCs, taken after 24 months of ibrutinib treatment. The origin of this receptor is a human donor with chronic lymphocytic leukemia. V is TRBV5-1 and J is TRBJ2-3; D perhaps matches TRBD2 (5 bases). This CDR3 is CASSLGGWTDTQYF. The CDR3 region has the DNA TGCGCCAGCAGCTTGGGAGGGTGGACAGATACGCAGTATTTT.